This T cell receptor beta chain is drawn from a study of T cell responses to AZD1222 COVID-19 vaccine. Method: immunoSEQ multiplex PCR; TCRdb's copy keeps in-frame clones and lacks some. The data show more than 150,000 clones, with roughly 92% seen just once and approximately 3.4% held by the top ten. Trimming took off 3 bases at V and 3 bases at J, with 6 bases between the two ends. This CDR3 region has 12 residues. Germline values: CDR1 SGHNT, CDR2 YENEEA. The starting material was peripheral blood, obtained 28 days after the second AZD1222 dose. The clonotype comes from an adult who received the AZD1222 COVID-19 vaccine. The V and J genes are TRBV11-3 and TRBJ2-7; D ambiguous. CDR3 nucleotides: TGTGCCAGCAGCTTTGGTTACTACGAGCAGTACTTC. It codes for CASSFGYYEQYF.